This T cell receptor beta chain is from a study of CD8 T cells in Susac syndrome. Reverse transcription of roughly 0.45 to 1 ug RNA was carried out with random hexamers. Each CDR3 protein gets one entry after TCRdb re-called the immunoSEQ multiplex PCR reads with MiXCR. Here the sample spans under 250,000 distinct CDR3 sequences, around 95% being singletons. This CDR3 has 16 amino acids. V was clipped by 4 bases and J by 7 bases; unmatched bases: 15. Looked up from germline, CDR1 is SGHNT and CDR2 is YYREEE (reference sequence). This rearrangement joins TRBV5-4 to TRBJ2-7; 9 bases fit TRBD2. Sequencing input: CD4+ T cells from PBMCs. The clonotype comes from a human donor with multiple sclerosis. Here the CDR3 DNA reads TGTGCCAGCAGCCTGACTAGCGGTATGAGAAGTCGAGAGCAGTACGTC. Translating gives CASSLTSGMRSREQYV.